These 7 T cell receptor beta chains were sequenced from one sample in a study of blood T cell repertoires in COVID-19. Here immunoSEQ multiplex PCR was the method, and the copy in TCRdb shows in-frame clones only, minus some. The sample has around 300,000 clones; around 89% are singletons. The sequencing sample was made of PBMCs or T cells enriched from blood (not recorded which). The receptors originated from a woman aged 18 to 35 with acute COVID-19.

This clone was seen a few times. The chain employs TRBV5-4 and TRBJ1-6, with D perhaps matching TRBD1 (6 bases). The CDR3 spans 16 residues. Trimming took off 5 bases at V and 2 bases at J, with 14 bases between the two ends. Looked up from germline, CDR1 is SGHNT and CDR2 is YYREEE (reference sequence). CDR3 sequence: CASRLTGSTYNSPLHF. CDR3 DNA sequence: TGTGCCAGCAGGTTAACAGGGAGCACCTATAATTCACCCCTCCACTTT.

The chain links TRBV28 to TRBJ2-7; 14 bases map to TRBD2. Germline V gives CDR1 MDHEN, CDR2 SYDVKM. V lost 6 bases to trimming and J lost 4 bases; unmatched junction nucleotides: 5. The CDR3 covers 15 residues. The CDR3 is CASSSGLAGVYEQYF. The CDR3, as DNA: TGTGCCAGCAGCTCGGGACTAGCGGGAGTTTACGAGCAGTACTTC.

In regard to this clone: One end of the junction is discordant with germline, which a read error may explain. The J gene is TRBJ1-4, the V gene TRBV7-2; 7 bases are shared with TRBD1. CDR3 length: 14 amino acids. The V gene's germline CDR1 is SGHTA and CDR2 FQGNSA. Here the CDR3 DNA reads TGTGTCAGCAGACGTGACAGGGCCCAGGAAAAACTGTTTTTT. Residues: CVSRRDRAQEKLFF.

This rearrangement joins TRBV9 to TRBJ2-1, with D possibly matching TRBD2 (6 bases). Germline CDR1 reads SGDLS; CDR2 reads YYNGEE. The ends were cut back, 3 bases at V and 1 base at J, with 8 bases in the middle. The length of the CDR3 is 14 residues. CDR3 residues: CASSGSGSYNEQFF. The CDR3 DNA reads as TGTGCCAGCAGCGGTAGCGGTTCCTACAATGAGCAGTTCTTC.

The chain links TRBV11-3 to TRBJ2-2, with 9 bases matching TRBD1. Losses at the gene ends were 3 bases for V and 8 bases for J; bases not matched to a gene: 7. Germline CDR1 and CDR2: SGHNT and YENEEA. The CDR3 sequence is 15 residues long. In DNA form, the CDR3 reads TGTGCCAGCAGCTTGGGACAGGGAAAAATGGGGGAGCTGTTTTTT. Encoded protein: CASSLGQGKMGELFF. The variable domain in full, completed from reference TRBV11-3 and TRBJ2-2, reads EAGVVQSPRYKIIEKKQPVAFWCNPISGHNTLYWYLQNLGQGPELLIRYENEEAVDDSQLPKDRFSAERLKGVDSTLKIQPAELGDSAVYLCASSLGQGKMGELFFGEGSRLTVL.

The chain links TRBV11-3 to TRBJ2-7; D gene unclear. CDR3 length: 12 residues. CDR1 is SGHNT and CDR2 is YENEEA in the germline V gene. V was shortened by 5 bases and J by 2 bases, with 7 bases between the two germline ends. The CDR3 region is CASSRGTYEQYF. Here the CDR3 DNA reads TGTGCCAGCAGCCGCGGCACCTACGAGCAGTACTTC. Full variable domain (outside the CDR3, taken from reference TRBV11-3 and TRBJ2-7): EAGVVQSPRYKIIEKKQPVAFWCNPISGHNTLYWYLQNLGQGPELLIRYENEEAVDDSQLPKDRFSAERLKGVDSTLKIQPAELGDSAVYLCASSRGTYEQYFGPGTRLTVT.

The CDR3 nucleotides read TGTGCCAGCAGCCCAAGGGACATCGAGAGGGCGGGGCAGTACTTC. Translating gives CASSPRDIERAGQYF. V usage is TRBV5-5 and J usage is TRBJ2-7; weak D call: TRBD1 (6 bases). Trimming shortened V by 4 bases and J by 9 bases, and 23 bases separated the two germline ends. Germline V gives CDR1 SGHKS, CDR2 YYEKEE (reference sequence). The length of the CDR3 is 15 residues.